The entry below gives a single TCR beta chain sequence along with its context. The antigen remains unidentified. TCR beta cDNA was made by 5'RACE template switching with UMIs. With the 5' RACE reads reprocessed, TCRdb shows one record per CDR3 protein and no DNA. The ten top clones account for around 4%, within a sample of around 550,000 distinct CDR3 sequences. The entry originates in a study of T cells expressing NK-cell markers. For the study at large: Repertoires of TCR beta were obtained from T cells sorted as CD3+CD56+NKG2C+, CD3+CD56+NKG2C- and CD3+CD56-NKG2C+. In the group of eight sequenced donors, seven were HCMV-seropositive and one was seronegative.

There are 12 residues in the CDR3. Germline V lookup: CDR1 ENHRY, CDR2 SYGVKD. Study-wide results and limits: In a group of about 6 donors, dominant NKG2C+ clonotypes represented about 1.0-7.0% of CD8+ T cells.

The chain joins TRBV10-3 to TRBJ2-3; TCRdb names TRBD2, which stays unverified in the absence of DNA. The TCR sequence derives from a man in his late teens or twenties in good health. The sample consisted of blood T cells: a sorted CD56 or NKG2C T cell subset, CD4+ or CD8+ T cells, or bulk PBMC T cells (not recorded which). The CDR3 sequence: CAIRRRAGEQYF.